Reported below is one T cell receptor beta chain. Trimming removed 0 bases at V and 8 bases at J, with 8 bases between. CDR1 and CDR2 from the germline V gene are DFQATT and SNEGSKA (reference sequence). The length of the CDR3 is 11 residues. Patients of the Seattle cohort, enrolled during active infection, were followed longitudinally. The data were obtained in a study of blood T cell repertoires in COVID-19. The overall study: Samples of COVID-19 (acute and convalescent) were obtained from the United States, Italy and Spain.

Sequencing was performed with immunoSEQ multiplex PCR; in TCRdb, only in-frame clones are kept and a portion is missing. The table shows roughly 300,000 clones, with roughly nine tenths occurring only once. The chain recombines TRBV20-1 with TRBJ2-7; D unresolved. Input material: peripheral blood. The TCR comes from a woman in her 30s with COVID-19, enrolled during active disease. In DNA, the CDR3 is TGCAGTGCTAGAGATGCCCAGAAGCAGTACTTC. It translates to CSARDAQKQYF.